This T cell receptor beta chain emerged from a study of CD8 T cells in Susac syndrome. V lost 4 bases to trimming and J lost 2 bases, with 17 bases between them. Per the germline V gene, CDR1 is SNHLY and CDR2 is FYNNEI. The CDR3 is 16 residues long. Random hexamers were used to reverse transcribe an amount of roughly 0.45 to 1 ug RNA. One entry per CDR3 protein results from TCRdb running MiXCR on the immunoSEQ multiplex PCR reads. The data hold about 240,000 distinct CDR3 sequences, with 90% to 96% observed a single time. The specimen was CD4+ T cells from PBMCs. The clonotype originates from a human donor with Susac syndrome. The chain recombines TRBV2 with TRBJ2-5, with D possibly matching TRBD2 (6 bases). CDR3 region: CASSGNLATLQETQYF. DNA of the CDR3: TGTGCCAGCAGTGGGAACCTAGCGACTCTACAAGAGACCCAGTACTTC.